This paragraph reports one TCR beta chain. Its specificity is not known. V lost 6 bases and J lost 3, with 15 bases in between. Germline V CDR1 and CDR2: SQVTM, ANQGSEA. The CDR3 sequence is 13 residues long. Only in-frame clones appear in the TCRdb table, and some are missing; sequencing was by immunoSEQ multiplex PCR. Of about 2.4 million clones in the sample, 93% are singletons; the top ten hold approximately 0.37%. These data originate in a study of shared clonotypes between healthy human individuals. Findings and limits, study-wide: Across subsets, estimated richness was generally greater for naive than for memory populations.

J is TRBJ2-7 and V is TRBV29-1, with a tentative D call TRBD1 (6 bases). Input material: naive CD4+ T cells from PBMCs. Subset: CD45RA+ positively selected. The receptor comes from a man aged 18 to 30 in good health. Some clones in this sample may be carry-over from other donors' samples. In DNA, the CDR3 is TGCAGCGTGACTGACAGGACACTCTACGAGCAGTACTTC. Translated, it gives CSVTDRTLYEQYF.